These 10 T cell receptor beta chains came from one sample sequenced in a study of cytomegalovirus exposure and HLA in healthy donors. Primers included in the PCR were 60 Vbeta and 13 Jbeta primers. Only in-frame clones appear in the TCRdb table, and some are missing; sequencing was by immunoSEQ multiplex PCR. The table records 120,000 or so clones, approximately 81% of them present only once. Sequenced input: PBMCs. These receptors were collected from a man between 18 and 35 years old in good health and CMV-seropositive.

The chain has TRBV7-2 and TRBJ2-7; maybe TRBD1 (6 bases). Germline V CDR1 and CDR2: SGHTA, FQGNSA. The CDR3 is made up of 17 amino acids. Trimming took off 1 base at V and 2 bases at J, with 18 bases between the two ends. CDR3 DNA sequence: TGTGCCAGCAGCTTAGGCCAAGGGGCAGGGGTAGCCTACGAGCAGTACTTC. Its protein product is CASSLGQGAGVAYEQYF.

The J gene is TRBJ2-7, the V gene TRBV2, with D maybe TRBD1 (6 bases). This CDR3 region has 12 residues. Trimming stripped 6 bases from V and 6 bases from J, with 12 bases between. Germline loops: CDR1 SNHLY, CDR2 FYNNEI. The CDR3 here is CASSYRAFEQYF. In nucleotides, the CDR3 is TGTGCCAGCAGCTACAGGGCCTTCGAGCAGTACTTC.

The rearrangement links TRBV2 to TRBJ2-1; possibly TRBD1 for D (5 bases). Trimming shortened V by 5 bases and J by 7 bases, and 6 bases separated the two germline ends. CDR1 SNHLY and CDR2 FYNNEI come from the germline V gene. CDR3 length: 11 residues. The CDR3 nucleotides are TGTGCCAGCAGTCCAGGGAATGAGCAGTTCTTC. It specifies CASSPGNEQFF.

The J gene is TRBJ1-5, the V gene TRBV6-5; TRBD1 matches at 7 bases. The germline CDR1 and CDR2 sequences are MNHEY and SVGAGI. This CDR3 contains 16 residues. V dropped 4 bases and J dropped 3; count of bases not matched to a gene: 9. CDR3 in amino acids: CASSLRKGTVNQPQHF. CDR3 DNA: TGTGCCAGCAGTTTGAGGAAAGGGACAGTCAATCAGCCCCAGCATTTT.

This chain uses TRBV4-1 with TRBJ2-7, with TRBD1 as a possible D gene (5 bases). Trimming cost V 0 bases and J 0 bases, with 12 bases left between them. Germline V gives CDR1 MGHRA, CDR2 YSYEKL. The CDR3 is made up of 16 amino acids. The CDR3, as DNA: TGCGCCAGCAGCCAAGAGGTAGGGGCCAACTCCTACGAGCAGTACTTC. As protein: CASSQEVGANSYEQYF.

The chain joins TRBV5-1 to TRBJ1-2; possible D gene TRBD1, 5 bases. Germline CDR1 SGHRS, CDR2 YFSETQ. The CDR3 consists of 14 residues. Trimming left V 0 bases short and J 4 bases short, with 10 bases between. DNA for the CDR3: TGCGCCAGCAGCTTGGCGGAGACAGCCTATGGCTACACCTTC. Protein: CASSLAETAYGYTF.

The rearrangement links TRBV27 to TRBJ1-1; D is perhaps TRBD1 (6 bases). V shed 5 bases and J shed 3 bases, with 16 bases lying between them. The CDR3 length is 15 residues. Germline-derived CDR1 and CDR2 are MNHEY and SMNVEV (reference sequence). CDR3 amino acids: CASSLTGWGHTEAFF. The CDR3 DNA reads TGTGCCAGCAGTCTAACAGGGTGGGGGCACACTGAAGCTTTCTTT.

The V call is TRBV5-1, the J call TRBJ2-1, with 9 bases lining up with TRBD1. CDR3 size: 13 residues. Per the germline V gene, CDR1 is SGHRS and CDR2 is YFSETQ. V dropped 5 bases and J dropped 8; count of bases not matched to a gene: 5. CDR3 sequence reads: CASRRTGEDEQFF. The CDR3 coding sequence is TGCGCCAGCAGACGGACAGGGGAGGATGAGCAGTTCTTC.

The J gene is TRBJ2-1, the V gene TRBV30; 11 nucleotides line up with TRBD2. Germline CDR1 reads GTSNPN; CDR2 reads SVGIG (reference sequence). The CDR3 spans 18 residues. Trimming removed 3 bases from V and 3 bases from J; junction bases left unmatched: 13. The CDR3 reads CAWSGEDVAGGFYNEQFF. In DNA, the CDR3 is TGTGCCTGGAGCGGAGAGGACGTAGCGGGAGGGTTCTACAATGAGCAGTTCTTC.

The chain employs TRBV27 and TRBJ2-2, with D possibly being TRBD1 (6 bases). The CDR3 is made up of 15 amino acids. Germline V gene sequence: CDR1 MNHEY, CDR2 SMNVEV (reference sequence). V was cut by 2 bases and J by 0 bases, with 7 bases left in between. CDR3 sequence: CASSLGQPNTGELFF. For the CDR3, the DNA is TGTGCCAGCAGTTTAGGACAGCCGAACACCGGGGAGCTGTTTTTT.